The present entry profiles one TCR beta chain with its context. The antigen remains unidentified. The data were taken from a study of cytomegalovirus exposure and HLA in healthy donors. CDR3 size: 14 residues. Trimming removed 0 bases at V and 3 bases at J, with 9 bases between. Germline loops: CDR1 SGHTA, CDR2 FQGNSA. Both 60 Vbeta primers and 13 Jbeta primers went into the PCR. Assay: immunoSEQ multiplex PCR; the TCRdb copy retains only in-frame clones and omits some. The sample totals 110,000 to 150,000 clones. Whole-study findings and limits: A later analysis reportedly identified an Asian-associated ancestry cluster as carrying fewer N-insertions than the approximately 640-donor mean. Associated with cytomegalovirus, according to the listing, were 150 to 200 TCR beta chains. Relative to equally common others, HLA-associated TCR beta chains showed greater clonal expansion in a later analysis. Accurate prediction of HLA-A and HLA-B alleles (for most subjects) was reportedly achieved from TCR beta sequences.

Sequencing was done on a sample of PBMCs. The V and J genes are TRBV7-2 and TRBJ2-7, with D possibly being TRBD1 (6 bases). The source is a male donor in good health and CMV-seronegative. As DNA, the CDR3 is TGTGCCAGCAGCTTAGCGGGACACATCTACGAGCAGTACTTC. Amino acids: CASSLAGHIYEQYF.